These 22 T cell receptor beta chains were sequenced from one sample in a study of shared clonotypes between healthy human individuals. Here immunoSEQ multiplex PCR was the method, and the copy in TCRdb shows in-frame clones only, minus some. The table includes about 660,000 clones, around two thirds detected once. Sequenced sample: memory CD4+ T cells sorted from blood. The subset denotes: CD45RA-negative fraction. The receptors were gathered from a woman in her thirties in good health.

The gene calls are TRBV2 and TRBJ1-1, with D unclear. Trimming cost V 2 bases and J 3 bases, with 7 bases left between them. Looked up from germline, CDR1 is SNHLY and CDR2 is FYNNEI. The CDR3 totals 13 residues. DNA for the CDR3: TGTGCCAGCAGTGAAATACGGCACACTGAAGCTTTCTTT. This sequence encodes CASSEIRHTEAFF.

V is TRBV19 and J is TRBJ2-6, with 9 bases matching TRBD1. This CDR3 contains 18 residues. Germline CDR1 reads LNHDA; CDR2 reads SQIVND (reference sequence). V lost 5 bases to trimming and J lost 0 bases; unmatched junction nucleotides: 8. The CDR3 nucleotides are TGTGCCAGTAGTGCCCGGACAGGGGCGTCCTCTGGGGCCAACGTCCTGACTTTC. Protein sequence: CASSARTGASSGANVLTF.

This clone was counted only a few times. The rearrangement joins TRBV28 to TRBJ1-4; D is undetermined. The CDR3 loop spans 12 amino acids. Germline V gives CDR1 MDHEN, CDR2 SYDVKM. The V end lost 3 bases, the J end lost 13 bases, and 12 bases lay between the germline ends. In DNA form, the CDR3 reads TGTGCCAGCAGTTTGGAACAAAAAAGACTGTTTTTT. It specifies CASSLEQKRLFF.

The chain couples TRBV27 to TRBJ2-5; TRBD1 matches at 7 bases. The CDR3 loop spans 13 amino acids. Germline V CDR1 and CDR2: MNHEY, SMNVEV (reference sequence). V was pared by 5 bases and J by 2 bases, with 2 bases of the junction left unmatched. The CDR3 DNA follows: TGTGCCAGCAGTACACAGGGGCAAGAGACCCAGTACTTC. Encoded protein: CASSTQGQETQYF.

This chain connects TRBV15 to TRBJ2-1, with TRBD2 matching 8 bases. Trimming removed 1 base from V and 1 base from J; junction bases left unmatched: 6. The germline V gene encodes CDR1 LNHNV and CDR2 YYDKDF (reference sequence). The length of the CDR3 is 17 residues. The CDR3 DNA reads as TGTGCCACCAGCAGAGCACTAGCGGATGAATCCTACAATGAGCAGTTCTTC. This sequence encodes CATSRALADESYNEQFF.

The chain uses TRBV5-1 and TRBJ2-7, with 10 bases matching TRBD2. J was trimmed by 7 bases and V by 0 bases; bases with no gene match: 13. CDR1 and CDR2 from the germline V gene are SGHRS and YFSETQ. The CDR3 length is 17 residues. CDR3 protein: CASSLGYGSGRAGEQYF. CDR3 bases: TGCGCCAGCAGCTTGGGTTATGGCAGCGGGAGGGCCGGAGAGCAGTACTTC.

Comment on this clone: In the same sample, other DNA sequences code for this CDR3. The chain is built from TRBV28 and TRBJ2-7; D call uncertain. The length of the CDR3 is 11 residues. The V end was cut by 4 bases, the J end by 4 bases, with 5 bases between. Per the germline V gene, CDR1 is MDHEN and CDR2 is SYDVKM. This chain's CDR3 is CASSSRYEQYF. The CDR3 DNA is TGTGCCAGCAGTTCAAGGTACGAGCAGTACTTC.

This clone was observed a handful of times. The V gene is TRBV18, the J gene TRBJ2-5; TRBD2 agrees at 12 bases. The V and J ends lost 3 bases and 5 bases, in that order; junction bases with no gene match: 16. CDR1 KGHSH and CDR2 LQKENI come from the germline V gene. CDR3 size: 19 residues. CDR3 amino acids: CASSPAPPGLAGMGETQYF. The CDR3 nucleotides read TGTGCCAGCTCACCGGCCCCTCCTGGACTAGCGGGGATGGGGGAGACCCAGTACTTC.

The CDR3 region has the DNA TGTGCCAGCAGTTCACAAGCAGGGACTACGCACTACGAGCAGTACTTC. Translation gives CASSSQAGTTHYEQYF. The rearrangement joins TRBV27 to TRBJ2-7; 7 bases fit TRBD2. This CDR3 has 16 residues. The germline gives CDR1 MNHEY, CDR2 SMNVEV (reference sequence). Trimming at V came to 4 bases and at J to 3 bases, leaving 12 bases not matched to a gene.

This chain links TRBV14 with TRBJ2-7, with TRBD2 matching over 7 bases. Germline V gene sequence: CDR1 SGHDN, CDR2 FVKESK. This CDR3 region has 12 residues. After removal of 1 base from V and 7 bases from J, the junction contained 1 base not matched to a gene. The CDR3 coding sequence is TGTGCCAGCAGCCAAGTTAGCGGGGAGCAGTACTTC. It specifies CASSQVSGEQYF.

The chain links TRBV7-3 to TRBJ1-3; a possible D gene is TRBD1 (5 bases). V was clipped by 5 bases and J by 1 base, with 12 bases between them. CDR3 length: 15 amino acids. The V gene's germline CDR1 is SGHTA and CDR2 FQGTGA. The CDR3 sequence: CASSTTVLSGNTIYF. CDR3 coding DNA: TGTGCCAGCAGCACGACAGTTCTTTCTGGAAACACCATATATTTT.

This clone was counted once. The CDR3 nucleotides read TGTGCCAGCAGTCTCTCATACAGGGGTAGCGCCTATGGCTACACCTTC. This encodes CASSLSYRGSAYGYTF. The chain recombines TRBV28 with TRBJ1-2; 7 bases map to TRBD1. The CDR3 spans 16 residues. After removal of 5 bases from V and 4 bases from J, the junction contained 13 bases not matched to a gene. From germline, CDR1 is MDHEN and CDR2 SYDVKM.

Comments on this clone: The sample holds other DNA sequences that translate to the same CDR3. The rearrangement uses TRBV19 and TRBJ2-7; possibly TRBD2 for D (5 bases). Germline V gene lookup returns CDR1 LNHDA and CDR2 SQIVND (reference sequence). V gave up 5 bases and J gave up 1 base, with 12 bases separating them. There are 14 residues in the CDR3. The CDR3 sequence is CASSARAPSYEQYF. The CDR3 DNA sequence: TGTGCCAGTAGTGCGAGGGCTCCATCCTACGAGCAGTACTTC.

The chain uses TRBV5-6 and TRBJ2-7, with 7 bases lining up with TRBD1. J was trimmed by 7 bases and V by 4 bases; bases with no gene match: 5. Germline V gene data show CDR1 as SGHDT and CDR2 as YYEEEE. The CDR3 length is 12 residues. CDR3 loop: CASSVDRLEQYF. CDR3 nucleotides: TGTGCCAGCAGCGTGGACAGGCTTGAGCAGTACTTC.

Here the CDR3 reads CASSLNGPNQPQHF. The CDR3 DNA follows: TGTGCCAGCAGTTTAAATGGCCCTAATCAGCCCCAGCATTTT. V usage is TRBV27 and J usage is TRBJ1-5; D uncertain. V was pared by 2 bases and J by 4 bases, with 9 bases between. The length of the CDR3 is 14 residues. Germline CDR1 MNHEY, CDR2 SMNVEV (reference sequence).

The chain carries TRBV7-9 and TRBJ1-2; 10 nucleotides match TRBD1. The J segment lost 8 bases and the V segment lost 5 bases, leaving 11 bases of the junction unmatched. CDR1 is SEHNR, CDR2 FQNEAQ, per germline (reference sequence). This CDR3 has 15 residues. The CDR3 bases are TGTGCCAGCAGCCCGTCCGGGACAGGGGTGTACGGCTACACCTTC. It translates to CASSPSGTGVYGYTF.

Concerning this clone: The identical CDR3 is also encoded by other nucleotide sequences in the sample. This chain joins TRBV14 and TRBJ1-3, with D unclear. Between the trimmed V and J ends, which lost 0 bases and 3 bases, there was a span of 3 bases. Germline V gene lookup returns CDR1 SGHDN and CDR2 FVKESK. There are 13 residues in the CDR3. The CDR3 region has the DNA TGTGCCAGCAGCCAAGATCGTGGAAACACCATATATTTT. Translated: CASSQDRGNTIYF.

The V and J genes are TRBV20-1 and TRBJ2-7, with TRBD2 as a possible D gene (5 bases). CDR1 DFQATT and CDR2 SNEGSKA come from the germline V gene (reference sequence). Between the trimmed V and J ends, which lost 3 bases and 5 bases, there was a span of 8 bases. The length of the CDR3 is 11 residues. The CDR3 nucleotides read TGCAGTGCTAGCCCCGGGGACGAGCAGTACTTC. This encodes CSASPGDEQYF.

This clone was found once. DNA of the CDR3: TGTGCCAGCAGAGCGATGAGCTCTGGGGCCAACGTCCTGACTTTC. This gives the protein CASRAMSSGANVLTF. V gene TRBV6-5 combines with J gene TRBJ2-6; D call uncertain. The germline V gene encodes CDR1 MNHEY and CDR2 SVGAGI. Trimming shortened V by 6 bases and J by 0 bases, and 9 bases separated the two germline ends. The CDR3 length is 15 residues.

J is TRBJ2-3 and V is TRBV11-2; D is unclear. Trimming took 4 bases from V and 4 from J, leaving 9 bases between them. The CDR3 consists of 13 residues. Germline lookup yields CDR1 SGHAT and CDR2 FQNNGV. CDR3 nucleotides: TGTGCCAGCAGCTCCCAGCAAGCAGATACGCAGTATTTT. This codes for CASSSQQADTQYF.

A few counts support this clone. The identical CDR3 is also encoded by other nucleotide sequences in the sample. The chain joins TRBV5-4 to TRBJ1-2, with 7 bases identical to TRBD1. Germline V lookup: CDR1 SGHNT, CDR2 YYREEE (reference sequence). The CDR3 sequence is 13 residues long. V dropped 1 base and J dropped 7; count of bases not matched to a gene: 4. The CDR3 loop reads CASSLRRGSGYTF. The CDR3 region has the DNA TGTGCCAGCAGCTTGCGCAGGGGGAGTGGCTACACCTTC.

The chain uses TRBV6-6 and TRBJ2-7, with 12 bases lining up with TRBD2. CDR1 MNHNY and CDR2 SVGAGI come from the germline V gene (reference sequence). CDR3 length: 14 amino acids. V trimming: 7 bases; J trimming: 3 bases; junction bases outside the gene matches: 4. CDR3 DNA: TGTGCCAGCAAGGTGACTAGCGGGAGCTACGAGCAGTACTTC. Its translation is CASKVTSGSYEQYF.